This entry features one T cell receptor beta chain sequence. The antigen is undetermined. Each CDR3 protein is one row after TCRdb ran MiXCR on the 5' RACE reads. Counted here are more than 300,000 distinct CDR3 sequences, roughly 8% occurring once; the ten biggest clones make up roughly 15%. The entry originates in a study of CD8 T cells in ankylosing spondylitis. The study's findings and limits: Significantly higher representation of disease-linked clones was reported for matched ankylosing spondylitis synovial fluid. Ankylosing spondylitis blood appeared to be characterized by a TCR beta motif of 7 to 9 highly homologous variants.

This CDR3 region has 16 residues. Germline CDR1 and CDR2: SEHNR and FQNEAQ (reference sequence). The trim removed 4 bases at V and 8 bases at J, leaving 11 bases unmatched. Sample: blood, either unsorted or a sorted T cell fraction (not recorded which). The sequence was collected from a male donor with ankylosing spondylitis. The chain recombines TRBV7-9 with TRBJ2-1; TRBD2 matches 10 bases. CDR3 amino acids: CASSSSGTSATDEQFF. CDR3 nucleotides: TGTGCCAGCAGCTCCTCCGGGACTAGCGCTACAGATGAGCAGTTCTTC.